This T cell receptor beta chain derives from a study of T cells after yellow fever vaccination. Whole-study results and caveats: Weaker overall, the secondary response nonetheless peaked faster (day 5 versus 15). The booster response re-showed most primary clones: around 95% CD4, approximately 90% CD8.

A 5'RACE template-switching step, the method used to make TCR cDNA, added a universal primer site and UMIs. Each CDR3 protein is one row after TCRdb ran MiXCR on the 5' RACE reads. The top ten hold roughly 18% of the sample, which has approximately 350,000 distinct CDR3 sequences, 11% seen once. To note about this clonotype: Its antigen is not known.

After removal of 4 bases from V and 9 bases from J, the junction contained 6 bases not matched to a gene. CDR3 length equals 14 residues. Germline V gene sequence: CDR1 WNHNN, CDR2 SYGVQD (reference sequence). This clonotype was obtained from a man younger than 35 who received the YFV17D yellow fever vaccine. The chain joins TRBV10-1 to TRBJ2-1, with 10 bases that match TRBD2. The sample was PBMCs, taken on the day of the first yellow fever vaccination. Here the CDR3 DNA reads TGCGCCAGCAGTGCTAGCGGGGGAGTCGGTGAGCAGTTCTTC. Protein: CASSASGGVGEQFF.